The next 10 T cell receptor beta chains were all read from a single sample in a study of blood T cell repertoires in COVID-19. Produced via immunoSEQ multiplex PCR; TCRdb's table is partial and in-frame only. The repertoire consists of about 24,000 clones, with about four fifths occurring once and the leading ten covering approximately 6.1%. The sequencing input was peripheral blood. The receptor source for this set is a man aged 50 to 60 with COVID-19, enrolled during active disease.

CDR3 amino acids: CASSPTVGNYGYTF. CDR3 DNA: TGTGCCAGTAGTCCGACAGTAGGCAACTATGGCTACACCTTC. The V gene is TRBV19, the J gene TRBJ1-2; possibly TRBD1 for D (5 bases). The V end was cut by 5 bases, the J end by 2 bases, with 12 bases between. Germline lookup yields CDR1 LNHDA and CDR2 SQIVND (reference sequence). The CDR3 is 14 residues long.

The chain is built from TRBV6-5 and TRBJ2-7, with a weak D call TRBD1 (6 bases). The CDR3 loop spans 14 amino acids. Trimming removed 6 bases at V and 1 base at J, with 13 bases between. Germline V gene sequence: CDR1 MNHEY, CDR2 SVGAGI. The CDR3 DNA reads as TGTGCCAGCAGCAACCGGGACACATCCTACGAGCAGTACTTC. Translation gives CASSNRDTSYEQYF.

The table lists this clone with a count of one. The rearrangement uses TRBV10-3 and TRBJ1-3, with D uncertain. The CDR3 spans 15 residues. V was shortened by 3 bases and J by 4 bases, with 13 bases between the two germline ends. In germline, CDR1 is ENHRY, CDR2 SYGVKD. For the CDR3, the DNA is TGTGCCATCAGTGACCCGATACTAAGGGGAAACACCATATATTTT. Encoded protein: CAISDPILRGNTIYF.

This chain uses TRBV3-1 (or the pseudogene TRBV3-2) with TRBJ2-6; D perhaps matches TRBD2 (7 bases). Germline V gene sequence: CDR1 LGHDT, CDR2 YNNKEL (reference sequence). The V and J ends lost 4 bases and 2 bases respectively, with 12 bases between them. The CDR3 runs 16 residues. For the CDR3, the DNA is TGTGCCAGCAGCCCGGGGGGCCAGGCTGGGGCCAACGTCCTGACTTTC. This sequence encodes CASSPGGQAGANVLTF.

This clone appeared a single time. Other nucleotide sequences from this sample produce the same CDR3. This chain joins TRBV7-3 and TRBJ2-2, with D maybe TRBD2 (5 bases). The V end was cut by 2 bases, the J end by 0 bases, with 7 bases between. The CDR3 runs 15 residues. Germline loops: CDR1 SGHTA, CDR2 FQGTGA. Written as DNA, the CDR3 is TGTGCCAGCAGCTTATCCGGGACGAACACCGGGGAGCTGTTTTTT. The encoded protein is CASSLSGTNTGELFF.

The CDR3: CASSLGHLNTEAFF. The CDR3, as DNA: TGTGCCAGCAGCTTGGGACACTTGAACACTGAAGCTTTCTTT. V gene TRBV7-9 combines with J gene TRBJ1-1; tentatively, D is TRBD1 (6 bases). The CDR3 is made up of 14 amino acids. The germline V gene has CDR1 SEHNR and CDR2 FQNEAQ (reference sequence). Trimming stripped 3 bases from V and 0 bases from J, with 8 bases between.

V gene TRBV7-3 combines with J gene TRBJ1-1; no clear D gene. The V gene lost 8 bases and the J gene lost 6 bases, with 16 bases spanning the gap. Looked up from germline, CDR1 is SGHTA and CDR2 is FQGTGA. The CDR3 loop spans 13 amino acids. CDR3 bases: TGTGCCAGCGCTCTTAATCCGGGTTCTGAAGCTTTCTTT. Protein product: CASALNPGSEAFF.

The sample holds a few counts of this clone. V gene TRBV28 combines with J gene TRBJ1-1, with D unresolved. The CDR3 totals 12 residues. In germline, CDR1 is MDHEN, CDR2 SYDVKM. V gave up 6 bases and J gave up 1 base, with 6 bases separating them. CDR3 coding DNA: TGTGCCAGCAGCCACGGGAACACTGAAGCTTTCTTT. It encodes CASSHGNTEAFF.

The chain combines TRBV19 with TRBJ2-4; 7 nucleotides align to TRBD2. CDR3 length: 16 residues. Germline V gene sequence: CDR1 LNHDA, CDR2 SQIVND (reference sequence). The trim removed 5 bases at V and 2 bases at J, leaving 9 bases unmatched. In DNA, the CDR3 is TGTGCCAGTAGTTCGGGGAGGGCCGCGTCCAAAAACATTCAGTACTTC. This gives the protein CASSSGRAASKNIQYF.

The sample holds a few counts of this clone. This chain uses TRBV19 with TRBJ2-1; 7 bases are shared with TRBD1. This CDR3 is built from 16 residues. CDR1 LNHDA and CDR2 SQIVND come from the germline V gene (reference sequence). After removal of 5 bases from V and 7 bases from J, the junction contained 14 bases not matched to a gene. The CDR3 nucleotides are TGTGCCAGTAGTCAACAAACAGGGGCTTTTGGGAATGAGCAGTTCTTC. Its protein is CASSQQTGAFGNEQFF. Full variable domain (remainder filled in from reference TRBV19 and TRBJ2-1): DGGITQSPKYLFRKEGQNVTLSCEQNLNHDAMYWYRQDPGQGLRLIYYSQIVNDFQKGDIAEGYSVSREKKESFPLTVTSAQKNPTAFYLCASSQQTGAFGNEQFFGPGTRLTVL.